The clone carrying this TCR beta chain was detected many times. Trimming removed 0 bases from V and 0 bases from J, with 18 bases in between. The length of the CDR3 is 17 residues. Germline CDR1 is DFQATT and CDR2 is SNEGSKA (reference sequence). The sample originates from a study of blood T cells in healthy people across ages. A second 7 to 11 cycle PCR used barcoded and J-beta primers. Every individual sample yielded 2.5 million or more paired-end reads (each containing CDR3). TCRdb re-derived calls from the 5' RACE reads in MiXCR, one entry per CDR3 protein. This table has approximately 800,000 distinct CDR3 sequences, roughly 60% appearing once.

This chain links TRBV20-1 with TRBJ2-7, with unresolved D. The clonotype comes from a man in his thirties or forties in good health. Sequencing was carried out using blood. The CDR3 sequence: CSARDFNSRLDSYEQYF. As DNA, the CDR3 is TGCAGTGCTAGAGATTTTAATTCCAGGCTCGACTCCTACGAGCAGTACTTC.